A single T cell receptor beta chain is shown here with its context. Its cognate antigen is unknown. TCR beta VDJ combinations and CDR3 sequences were profiled from genomic DNA. TCRdb re-derived calls from the reads in MiXCR, one entry per CDR3 protein. The table shows more than 250,000 distinct CDR3 sequences, with roughly 50% occurring only once. Germline trimming cut 8 bases from V and 7 bases from J; bases unmatched to any gene: 7. There are 15 residues in the CDR3. The sample originates from a study of CD8+CD57+ T cells in acquired aplastic anemia. Study overall: Sorted cells (CD4+ and CD8+) yielded DNA amounts that averaged roughly 3 ug. Study results and limitations: It was found that roughly 29 CD8+ CDR3 sequences were shared between patients and controls.

The receptor comes from a human donor with severe aplastic anemia or a healthy control (not recorded which). The chain has TRBV12-3 or TRBV12-4 and TRBJ1-6, with TRBD1 matching over 11 bases. Sequenced material: sorted CD4+, CD8+, or CD8+CD57+ T cells (not recorded which) from PBMCs. The CDR3 nucleotides are TGTGCCAGCCCAGGACAGGGGGCCAAGAATTCACCCCTCCACTTT. This gives the protein CASPGQGAKNSPLHF.